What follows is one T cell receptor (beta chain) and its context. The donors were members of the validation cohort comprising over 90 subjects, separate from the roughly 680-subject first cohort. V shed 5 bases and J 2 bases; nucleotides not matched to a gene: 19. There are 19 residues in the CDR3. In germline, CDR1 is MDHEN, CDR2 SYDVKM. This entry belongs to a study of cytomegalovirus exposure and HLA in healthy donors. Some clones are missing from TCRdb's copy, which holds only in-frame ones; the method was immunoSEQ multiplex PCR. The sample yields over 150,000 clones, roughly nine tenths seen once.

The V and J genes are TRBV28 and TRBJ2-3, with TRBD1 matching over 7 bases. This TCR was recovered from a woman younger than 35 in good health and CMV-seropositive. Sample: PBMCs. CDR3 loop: CASSAPYRIGGSVTDTQYF. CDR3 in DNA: TGTGCCAGCAGTGCCCCCTACAGAATAGGGGGCTCTGTCACAGATACGCAGTATTTT.